These 16 T cell receptor beta chains came from one sample sequenced in a study of cytomegalovirus exposure and HLA in healthy donors. The study ran its PCR with 60 Vbeta and 13 Jbeta primers. Measured with immunoSEQ multiplex PCR; TCRdb has only the in-frame clones, and not every one. The table shows around 150,000 clones, with around 77% occurring only once. Specimen: PBMCs. The source is a man between 50 and 59 years old in good health and CMV-seropositive.

The CDR3 reads CASSKPPAGVLETQYF. CDR3 DNA: TGTGCCAGCAGCAAGCCCCCAGCGGGGGTTTTAGAGACCCAGTACTTC. The chain links TRBV7-9 to TRBJ2-5, with 8 positions matching TRBD2. Germline CDR1 SEHNR, CDR2 FQNEAQ (reference sequence). CDR3 size: 16 residues. Germline trimming cut 5 bases from V and 4 bases from J; bases unmatched to any gene: 12.

The chain employs TRBV6-4 and TRBJ2-1, with 9 bases aligning to TRBD2. The CDR3 sequence is 15 residues long. Germline loops: CDR1 MRHNA, CDR2 SNTAGT. The V gene end was trimmed by 2 bases and the J gene end by 9 bases; junction bases not matched to a gene: 8. The CDR3 nucleotides are TGTGCCAGCAGTGACGGTAGCGGGGGTAAGGGTGAGCAGTTCTTC. Translation gives CASSDGSGGKGEQFF.

The chain links TRBV2 to TRBJ1-5; 11 nucleotides agree with TRBD1. V shed 3 bases and J 2 bases; nucleotides not matched to a gene: 0. Looked up from germline, CDR1 is SNHLY and CDR2 is FYNNEI. The length of the CDR3 is 15 residues. CDR3 nucleotide sequence: TGTGCCAGCAGTGAGGGACAGGGGGGCAATCAGCCCCAGCATTTT. This gives the protein CASSEGQGGNQPQHF.

The chain combines TRBV4-2 with TRBJ2-7, with 11 bases matching TRBD2. From germline, CDR1 is LGHNA and CDR2 YNFKEQ. This CDR3 has 18 residues. The junction had 14 bases not matched to a gene; V was cut back by 4 bases and J by 3 bases. DNA of the CDR3: TGTGCCAGCAGCCTCCCGAGGGCTAGCGGGGGGAAACTCTACGAGCAGTACTTC. This codes for CASSLPRASGGKLYEQYF.

This clone was counted a few times. The V call is TRBV28, the J call TRBJ1-4; tentatively, D is TRBD1 (5 bases). The V gene's germline CDR1 is MDHEN and CDR2 SYDVKM. V dropped 7 bases and J dropped 6 bases, with 21 bases sitting between them. The CDR3 sequence is 16 residues long. Written as DNA, the CDR3 is TGTGCCAGCACTAGGATGCAGGGTAGTTTTGATGAAAAACTGTTTTTT. As protein: CASTRMQGSFDEKLFF.

The gene calls are TRBV7-2 and TRBJ2-3, with TRBD1 matching over 7 bases. V dropped 9 bases and J dropped 2; count of bases not matched to a gene: 5. From germline, CDR1 is SGHTA and CDR2 FQGNSA. The CDR3 has 13 amino acids. The CDR3 loop is CASSGQVTDTQYF. The CDR3 nucleotides are TGTGCCAGTTCAGGACAGGTCACAGATACGCAGTATTTT.

The genes are TRBV7-8 and TRBJ1-1, with a tentative D call TRBD1 (5 bases). The length of the CDR3 is 14 residues. Germline loops: CDR1 SGHVS, CDR2 FQNEAQ. Trimming shortened V by 5 bases and J by 1 base, and 11 bases separated the two germline ends. The CDR3, as DNA: TGTGCCAGCAGCAAACGACAGAAGAACACTGAAGCTTTCTTT. This codes for CASSKRQKNTEAFF.

The J gene is TRBJ1-6, the V gene TRBV4-3, with 8 bases identical to TRBD1. This CDR3 spans 16 amino acids. V dropped 0 bases and J dropped 7; count of bases not matched to a gene: 5. Germline values: CDR1 LGHNA, CDR2 YSLEER. The CDR3 sequence: CASSQERQGANSPLHF. CDR3 bases: TGCGCCAGCAGCCAAGAGCGTCAGGGGGCCAATTCACCCCTCCACTTT.

In its sample, this clone was seen a few times. V is TRBV4-1 and J is TRBJ1-2; no definite D call. The germline V gene has CDR1 MGHRA and CDR2 YSYEKL. V lost 1 base and J lost 5, with 11 bases in between. The CDR3 has 14 residues. The CDR3: CASSQGSSGYGYTF. CDR3 coding DNA: TGCGCCAGCAGCCAAGGGTCGTCGGGTTATGGCTACACCTTC.

The chain combines TRBV4-3 with TRBJ2-7, with D perhaps TRBD2 (6 bases). V dropped 0 bases and J dropped 4 bases, with 16 bases sitting between them. The length of the CDR3 is 16 residues. From germline, CDR1 is LGHNA and CDR2 YSLEER. As DNA, the CDR3 is TGCGCCAGCAGCCAAGACCCGGCCGGGGGTACTTACGAGCAGTACTTC. This translates into CASSQDPAGGTYEQYF.

This chain links TRBV18 with TRBJ1-5, with a tentative D call TRBD1 (5 bases). V was shortened by 0 bases and J by 4 bases, with 13 bases between the two germline ends. This CDR3 is 16 amino acids long. Per germline, CDR1 KGHSH and CDR2 LQKENI. CDR3 coding DNA: TGTGCCAGCTCACCACCGGCGGGGGTCGGAAATCAGCCCCAGCATTTT. As protein: CASSPPAGVGNQPQHF.

Worth noting for this clone: The germline gene is not matched at one end of the junction; a read error may be the cause. The chain links TRBV10-1 to TRBJ2-2, with a tentative D call TRBD2 (6 bases). Looked up from germline, CDR1 is WNHNN and CDR2 is SYGVQD (reference sequence). The CDR3 covers 15 residues. The CDR3 DNA is TGCGCCAGCAGTCGGGACTCAGCGAACACCAGGGAGCTGTTTTTT. Translated: CASSRDSANTRELFF.

The chain is built from TRBV5-5 and TRBJ2-7; D is uncertain. Looked up from germline, CDR1 is SGHKS and CDR2 is YYEKEE (reference sequence). The CDR3 spans 13 residues. The V gene lost 3 bases and the J gene lost 1 base, with 8 bases spanning the gap. The CDR3 coding sequence is TGTGCCAGCAGCTCACGCAGGTCCTACGAGCAGTACTTC. Protein sequence: CASSSRRSYEQYF.

The chain recombines TRBV28 with TRBJ2-6, with 8 positions matching TRBD2. This CDR3 spans 18 amino acids. CDR1 is MDHEN and CDR2 is SYDVKM in the germline V gene. J gave up 2 bases and V 4 bases, and 10 bases lay outside the gene matches. In nucleotides, the CDR3 is TGTGCCAGCAGTTCTCAGGGCGGGGGGCCCGCTGGGGCCAACGTCCTGACTTTC. This sequence encodes CASSSQGGGPAGANVLTF. Full variable domain (remainder filled in from reference TRBV28 and TRBJ2-6): DVKVTQSSRYLVKRTGEKVFLECVQDMDHENMFWYRQDPGLGLRLIYFSYDVKMKEKGDIPEGYSVSREKKERFSLILESASTNQTSMYLCASSSQGGGPAGANVLTFGAGSRLTVL.

The chain has TRBV7-9 and TRBJ2-5; TRBD1 matches at 10 bases. The CDR3 extends over 16 amino acids. Trimming at V came to 5 bases and at J to 2 bases, leaving 8 bases not matched to a gene. Germline V gene sequence: CDR1 SEHNR, CDR2 FQNEAQ (reference sequence). The CDR3 sequence is CASSPWTGGGQETQYF. CDR3 DNA: TGTGCCAGCAGCCCCTGGACAGGGGGGGGTCAAGAGACCCAGTACTTC.

The gene calls are TRBV4-3 and TRBJ1-3; perhaps TRBD1 as D (6 bases). V shed 5 bases and J shed 3 bases, with 17 bases lying between them. Germline CDR1 reads LGHNA; CDR2 reads YSLEER. The CDR3 consists of 16 residues. This CDR3 reads CASSAAGGNFGNTIYF. CDR3 bases: TGCGCCAGCAGCGCGGCGGGGGGCAATTTTGGAAACACCATATATTTT.